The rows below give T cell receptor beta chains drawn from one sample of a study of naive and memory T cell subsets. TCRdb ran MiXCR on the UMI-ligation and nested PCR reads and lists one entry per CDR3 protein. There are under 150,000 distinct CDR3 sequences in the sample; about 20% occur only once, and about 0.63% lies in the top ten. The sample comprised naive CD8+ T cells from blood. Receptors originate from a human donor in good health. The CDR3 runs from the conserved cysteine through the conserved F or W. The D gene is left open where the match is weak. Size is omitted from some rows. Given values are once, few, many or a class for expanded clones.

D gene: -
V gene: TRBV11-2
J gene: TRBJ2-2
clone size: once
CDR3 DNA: -
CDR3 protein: CASSLDLKTPGSCFF

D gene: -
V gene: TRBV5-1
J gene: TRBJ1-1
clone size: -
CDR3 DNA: TGCGCCAGCAGCTTGGCAGGGGATGAAGCTTTCTTT
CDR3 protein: CASSLAGDEAFF

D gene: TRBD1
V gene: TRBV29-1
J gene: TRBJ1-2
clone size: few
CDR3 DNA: TGCAGCGCCGGGACAGGGGGACTCCGAAAAAACTATGGCTACACCTTC
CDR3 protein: CSAGTGGLRKNYGYTF

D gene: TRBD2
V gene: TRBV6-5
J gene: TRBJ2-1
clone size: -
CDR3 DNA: TGTGCCAGCAGTTGGACTAGCGGGAGTGATGAGCAGTTCTTC
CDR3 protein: CASSWTSGSDEQFF

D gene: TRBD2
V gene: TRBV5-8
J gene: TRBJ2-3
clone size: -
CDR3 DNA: TGTGCCAGCAGCTTGGAGCTAGCGGACAGCACAGATACGCAGTATTTT
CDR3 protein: CASSLELADSTDTQYF

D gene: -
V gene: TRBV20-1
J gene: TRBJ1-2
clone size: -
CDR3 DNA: TGCAGTGCTAGAGATTGGGAGTACCCATATGGCTACACCTTC
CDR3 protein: CSARDWEYPYGYTF

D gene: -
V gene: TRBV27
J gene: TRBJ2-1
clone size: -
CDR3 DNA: TGTGCCAGCAGTTTATCTTCCGAATATAGGGGGGAATTTAACAATGAGCAGTTCTTC
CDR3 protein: CASSLSSEYRGEFNNEQFF

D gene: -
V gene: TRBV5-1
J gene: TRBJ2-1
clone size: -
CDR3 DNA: TGCGCCAGCCGCGGGGCCGGTGCCAATGAGCAGTTCTTC
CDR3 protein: CASRGAGANEQFF

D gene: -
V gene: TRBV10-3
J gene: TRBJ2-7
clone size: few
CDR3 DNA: TGTGCCATCAGTGCCCATTCTGGGGACTACGAGCAGTACTTC
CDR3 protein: CAISAHSGDYEQYF

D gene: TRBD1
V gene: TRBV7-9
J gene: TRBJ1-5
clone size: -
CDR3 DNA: TGTGCCAGCAGCCCAGGGGGGGTTCAGCCCCAGCATTTT
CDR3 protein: CASSPGGVQPQHF

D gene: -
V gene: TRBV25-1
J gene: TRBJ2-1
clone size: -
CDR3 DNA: TGTGCCAGCAGTGACAGCTATGAGCAGTTCTTC
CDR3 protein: CASSDSYEQFF

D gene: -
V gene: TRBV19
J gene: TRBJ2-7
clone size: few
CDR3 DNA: TGTGCCAGTAGCTTGGGGCGTGGGACGCTCGAGCAGTACTTC
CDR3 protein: CASSLGRGTLEQYF

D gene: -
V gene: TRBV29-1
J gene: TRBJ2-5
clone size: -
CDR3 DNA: TGCAGCGTTGTTAGGGGTGGATACCCAGAGACCCAGTACTTC
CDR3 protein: CSVVRGGYPETQYF

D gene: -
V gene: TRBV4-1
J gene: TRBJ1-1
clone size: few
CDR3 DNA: TGCGCCAGCAGCCAAGTCCCGAACACTGAAGCTTTCTTT
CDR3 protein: CASSQVPNTEAFF

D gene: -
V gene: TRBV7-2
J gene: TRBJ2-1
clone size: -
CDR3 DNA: TGTGCCAGCAGCCTTAGGGGCCGAGCCTCCTACAATGAGCAGTTCTTC
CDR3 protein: CASSLRGRASYNEQFF

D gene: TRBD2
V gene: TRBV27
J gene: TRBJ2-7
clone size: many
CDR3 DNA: TGTGCCAGCAGTTCCGGACTAGCGGGAGTACACGAGCAGTACTTC
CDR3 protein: CASSSGLAGVHEQYF

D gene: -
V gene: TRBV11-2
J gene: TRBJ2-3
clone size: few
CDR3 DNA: TGTGCCAGCAGCTTAGATGTGCGGGATACGCAGTATTTT
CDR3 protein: CASSLDVRDTQYF

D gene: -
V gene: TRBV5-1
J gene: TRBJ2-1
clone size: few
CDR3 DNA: TGCGCCAGCAGCTTATGGACGGAAGATAATGAGCAGTTCTTC
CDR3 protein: CASSLWTEDNEQFF

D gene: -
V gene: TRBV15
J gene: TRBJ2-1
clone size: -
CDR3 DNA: TGTGCCACCAGCAGTGACTACAATGAGCAGTTCTTC
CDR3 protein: CATSSDYNEQFF

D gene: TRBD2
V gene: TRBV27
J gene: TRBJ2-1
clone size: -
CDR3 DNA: TGTGCCAGCAGTTTATCGGAGGGAGGGTCTGAACATGAGCAGTTCTTC
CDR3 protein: CASSLSEGGSEHEQFF

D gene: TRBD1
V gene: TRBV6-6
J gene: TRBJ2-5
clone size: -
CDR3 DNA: TGTGCCAGCAGTGACCGGGACAGCCTCCGAGAGACCCAGTACTTC
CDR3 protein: CASSDRDSLRETQYF

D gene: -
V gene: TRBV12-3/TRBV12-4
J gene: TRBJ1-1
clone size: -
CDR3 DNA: TGTGCCAGCAGTTTATATGGGGGAGACACTGAAGCTTTCTTT
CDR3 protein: CASSLYGGDTEAFF

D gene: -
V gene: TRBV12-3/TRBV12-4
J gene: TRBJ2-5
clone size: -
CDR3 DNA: TGTGCCACCAAGACAGGAAGAGAGACCCAGTACTTC
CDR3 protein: CATKTGRETQYF

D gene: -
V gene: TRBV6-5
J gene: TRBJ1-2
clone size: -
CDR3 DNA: TGTGCCAGCACCCCTTCGACGTACAGGTCGGATGGCTACACCTTC
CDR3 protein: CASTPSTYRSDGYTF

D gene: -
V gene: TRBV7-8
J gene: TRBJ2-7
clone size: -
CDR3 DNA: TGTGCCAGCAGCGGGGGGACGGCGGCTAATATGATTTCCTACGAGCAGTACTTC
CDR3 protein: CASSGGTAANMISYEQYF

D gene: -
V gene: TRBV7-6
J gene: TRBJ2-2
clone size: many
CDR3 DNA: TGTGCCAGCAGCCCAAGGGGGGGCAACGCGAACACCGGGGAGCTGTTTTTT
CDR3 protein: CASSPRGGNANTGELFF

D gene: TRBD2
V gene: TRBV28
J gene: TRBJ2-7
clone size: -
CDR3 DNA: TGTGCCAGCAGATCGGGACTAGCGGATTACGAGCAGTACTTC
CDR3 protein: CASRSGLADYEQYF

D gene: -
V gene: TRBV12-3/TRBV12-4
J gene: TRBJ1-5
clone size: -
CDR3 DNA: TGTGCCAGCAGTTTTGGGGCGGATCAGCCCCAGCATTTT
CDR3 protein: CASSFGADQPQHF

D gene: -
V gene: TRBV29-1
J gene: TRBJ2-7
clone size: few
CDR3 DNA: TGCAGCGTTGAATTATACAACTACGAGCAGTACTTC
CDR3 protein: CSVELYNYEQYF

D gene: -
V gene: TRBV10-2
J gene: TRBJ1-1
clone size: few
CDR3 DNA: TGCGCCAGCAGTGGATCGGACGCTTTCTTT
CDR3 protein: CASSGSDAFF

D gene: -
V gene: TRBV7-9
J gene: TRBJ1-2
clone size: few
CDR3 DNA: TGTGCCAGCAGCCCCTGGACGGGGAAAAGTTCTAACTATGGCTACACCTTC
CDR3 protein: CASSPWTGKSSNYGYTF

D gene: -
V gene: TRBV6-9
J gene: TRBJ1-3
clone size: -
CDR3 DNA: TGTGCCACCCGGAGGGAAGCCTTCTCTGGAAACACCATATATTTT
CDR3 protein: CATRREAFSGNTIYF

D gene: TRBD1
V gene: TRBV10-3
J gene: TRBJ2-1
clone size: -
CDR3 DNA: TGTGCCACGGCAACGGGACAGGGCTACAATGAGCAGTTCTTC
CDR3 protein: CATATGQGYNEQFF

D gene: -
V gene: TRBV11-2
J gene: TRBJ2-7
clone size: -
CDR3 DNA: TGTGCCAGCAGCTTAGCCCAGGGCCCCTACGAGCAGTACTTC
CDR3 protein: CASSLAQGPYEQYF

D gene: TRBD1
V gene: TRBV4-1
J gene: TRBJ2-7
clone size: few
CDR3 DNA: TGCGCCAGCAGCCAAGACGCACCGGGACAGGGGGCTTGGTGGCAGTACTTC
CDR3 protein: CASSQDAPGQGAWWQYF

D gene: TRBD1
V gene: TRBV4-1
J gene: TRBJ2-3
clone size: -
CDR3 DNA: TGCGCCAGCAGCCTCAGGCCGGGACAGGGGGAAGATACGCAGTATTTT
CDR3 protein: CASSLRPGQGEDTQYF

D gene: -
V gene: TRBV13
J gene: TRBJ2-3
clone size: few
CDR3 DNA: TGTGCCAGCAGCACCTCGCAGGGACAATATCCTAGCACAGATACGCAGTATTTT
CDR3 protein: CASSTSQGQYPSTDTQYF

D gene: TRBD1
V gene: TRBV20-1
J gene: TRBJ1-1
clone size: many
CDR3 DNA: TGCAGTGCCACCGACAGGGGGCGAGTAGTGGTCACTGAAGCTTTCTTT
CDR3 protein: CSATDRGRVVVTEAFF

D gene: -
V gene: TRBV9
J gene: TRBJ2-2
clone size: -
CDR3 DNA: TGTGCCAGCAGCGTAGTTCTCGCCGGGGAGCTGTTTTTT
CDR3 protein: CASSVVLAGELFF

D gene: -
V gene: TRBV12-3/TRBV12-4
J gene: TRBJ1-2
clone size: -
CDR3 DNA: TGTGCCAGTTCAATAGGGCAAGGCTACACCTTC
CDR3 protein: CASSIGQGYTF

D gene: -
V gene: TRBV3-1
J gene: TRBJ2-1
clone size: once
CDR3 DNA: TGTGCCAGCAGCCAAGGGATCTATGAGCAGTTCTTC
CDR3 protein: CASSQGIYEQFF

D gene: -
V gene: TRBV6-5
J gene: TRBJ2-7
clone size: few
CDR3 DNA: TGTGCCAGCAGTTACGCGAGTAGGGCCTACGAGCAGTACTTC
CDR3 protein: CASSYASRAYEQYF

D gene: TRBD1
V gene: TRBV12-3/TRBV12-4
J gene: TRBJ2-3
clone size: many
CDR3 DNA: TGTGCCAGCAGTTTTGTCACAGGGGGCACGACAGATACGCAGTATTTT
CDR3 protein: CASSFVTGGTTDTQYF

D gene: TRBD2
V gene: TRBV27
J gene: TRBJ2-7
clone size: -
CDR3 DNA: TGTGCCAGCAGTCTAGTTACTAGCGGGAGGGCTCGTTACGAGCAGTACTTC
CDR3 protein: CASSLVTSGRARYEQYF

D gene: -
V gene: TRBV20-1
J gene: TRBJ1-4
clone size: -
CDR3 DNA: TGCAGTGCTAAGGACAGATCGAATGAAAAACTGTTTTTT
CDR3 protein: CSAKDRSNEKLFF

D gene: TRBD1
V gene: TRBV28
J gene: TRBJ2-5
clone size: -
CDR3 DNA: TGTGCCAGCAGTTTCGATCCCGGACAGGGGGGGTTAGAGACCCAGTACTTC
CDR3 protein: CASSFDPGQGGLETQYF

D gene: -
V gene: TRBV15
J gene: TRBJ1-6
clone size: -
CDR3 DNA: TGTGCCACCAGCACCTCAAATTCACCCCTCCACTTT
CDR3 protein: CATSTSNSPLHF

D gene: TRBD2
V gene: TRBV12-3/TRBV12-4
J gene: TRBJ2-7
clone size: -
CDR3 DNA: TGTGCCAGCAGCCCGACTAGCGGAGGTCTATACGAGCAGTACTTC
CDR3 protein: CASSPTSGGLYEQYF